This is a list of T cell receptor beta chains from one sample in a study of T cell responses to AZD1222 COVID-19 vaccine. Sequenced by immunoSEQ multiplex PCR; TCRdb stores in-frame clones only, minus some. This table holds approximately 140,000 clones, 75% to 95% found once. This sample comprised peripheral blood, obtained 28 days after the second AZD1222 dose. The receptors were gathered from an adult who received the AZD1222 COVID-19 vaccine. Both conserved end residues are part of each CDR3. D genes are given only for firm matches. Clone size is given for some rows only: seen once, a few or many times, or a class if the clone is expanded.

v_gene,d_gene,j_gene,abundance,CDR3aa,CDR3nt
TRBV10-2,NA,TRBJ1-1,NA,CATVSGGQNTEAFF,TGCGCCACCGTAAGCGGGGGACAGAACACTGAAGCTTTCTTT
TRBV6-4,TRBD1,TRBJ2-7,few,CASSVSGTGVYEQYF,TGTGCCAGCAGTGTTTCCGGGACAGGGGTCTACGAGCAGTACTTC
TRBV3-1/TRBV3-2,TRBD2,TRBJ2-1,NA,CASSQPPGVAGAYNEQFF,TGTGCCAGCAGCCAACCCCCTGGGGTAGCGGGAGCCTACAATGAGCAGTTCTTC
TRBV5-6,NA,TRBJ2-3,NA,CASRSRNGDTQYF,TGTGCCAGCAGATCTAGGAATGGGGATACGCAGTATTTT
TRBV7-9,NA,TRBJ2-7,NA,CASSLETRSSYEQYF,TGTGCCAGCAGCTTAGAGACACGGAGCTCCTACGAGCAGTACTTC
TRBV3-1/TRBV3-2,NA,TRBJ1-1,NA,CASSPETGRSEAFF,TGTGCCAGCAGCCCGGAAACGGGAAGATCTGAAGCTTTCTTT
TRBV6-4,TRBD1,TRBJ1-1,NA,CASSESGTGNTEAFF,TGTGCCAGCAGTGAATCCGGGACAGGGAACACTGAAGCTTTCTTT
TRBV12-5,TRBD1,TRBJ1-3,NA,CASGSRDRVRAGNTIYF,TGTGCTAGTGGTTCCCGGGACAGGGTCAGAGCTGGAAACACCATATATTTT
TRBV18,NA,TRBJ1-3,NA,CASSPPMSSGNTIYF,TGTGCCAGCTCACCACCGATGAGCTCTGGAAACACCATATATTTT
TRBV5-1,NA,TRBJ2-1,once,CASSLGRSNEQFF,TGCGCCAGCAGCTTGGGACGCTCCAATGAGCAGTTCTTC
TRBV3-1/TRBV3-2,NA,TRBJ1-1,NA,CASSPKTNTEAFF,TGTGCCAGCAGCCCAAAGACGAACACTGAAGCTTTCTTT
TRBV6-1,NA,TRBJ1-1,NA,CASSEAGSATEAFF,TGTGCCAGCAGTGAAGCGGGGAGTGCTACTGAAGCTTTCTTT
TRBV6-5,NA,TRBJ2-7,NA,CASKGTGTVVYEQYF,TGTGCCAGCAAAGGAACCGGGACGGTCGTCTACGAGCAGTACTTC
TRBV12-5,NA,TRBJ2-5,NA,CASGLRSEETQYF,TGTGCTAGTGGTCTCCGATCCGAGGAAACCCAGTACTTC
TRBV18,TRBD2,TRBJ2-1,NA,CASSQGLAGPYNEQFF,TGTGCCAGCTCACAGGGACTAGCGGGACCGTACAATGAGCAGTTCTTC
TRBV5-1,NA,TRBJ2-7,NA,CASSPDLDSRLRGEQYF,TGCGCCAGCAGCCCTGATTTGGACTCCCGATTAAGAGGCGAGCAGTACTTC
TRBV29-1,NA,TRBJ2-1,NA,CSVEGVRFSYNEQFF,TGCAGCGTTGAAGGGGTGAGATTTTCCTACAATGAGCAGTTCTTC
TRBV5-4,TRBD1,TRBJ2-7,NA,CASSSMGRGQWDNLYEQYF,TGTGCCAGCAGCTCGATGGGCAGGGGGCAATGGGATAACCTTTACGAGCAGTACTTC
TRBV11-2,TRBD1,TRBJ2-7,NA,CASSLEAQGKAYEQYF,TGTGCCAGCAGCTTAGAGGCACAGGGGAAGGCCTACGAGCAGTACTTC
TRBV19,TRBD1,TRBJ1-6,NA,CASSRQGAVNSPLHF,TGTGCCAGTAGTAGACAGGGAGCTGTTAATTCACCCCTCCACTTT
TRBV5-1,NA,TRBJ1-4,NA,CASSSEGTNEKLFF,TGCGCCAGCAGCTCGGAGGGAACTAATGAAAAACTGTTTTTT
TRBV11-3,NA,TRBJ2-1,NA,CASSLVAAAYNEQFF,TGTGCCAGCAGCTTAGTAGCGGCGGCCTACAATGAGCAGTTCTTC
TRBV7-6,TRBD1,TRBJ2-7,NA,CASSLAGTDEQYF,TGTGCCAGCAGCTTAGCCGGGACAGACGAGCAGTACTTC
TRBV7-8,NA,TRBJ1-5,once,CASSSFADQPQHF,TGTGCCAGCAGCTCCTTTGCGGATCAGCCCCAGCATTTT
TRBV11-2,NA,TRBJ2-7,NA,CASSLGHQGGYEQYF,TGTGCCAGCAGCTTAGGGCACCAGGGTGGCTACGAGCAGTACTTC
TRBV19,TRBD1,TRBJ1-6,NA,CASSVFGTGEGSNSPLHF,TGTGCCAGTAGTGTCTTCGGGACAGGGGAAGGCAGTAATTCACCCCTCCACTTT
TRBV7-9,NA,TRBJ1-4,NA,CASSPGGEKLFF,TGTGCCAGCAGCCCTGGAGGTGAAAAACTGTTTTTT
TRBV2,TRBD2,TRBJ2-2,NA,CASRGIKLREAGELFF,TGTGCCAGCAGGGGGATAAAACTCCGGGAGGCCGGGGAGCTGTTTTTT
TRBV5-4,TRBD1,TRBJ2-7,NA,CASSLPGQGAYEQYF,TGTGCCAGCAGCTTACCGGGACAGGGAGCCTACGAGCAGTACTTC
TRBV5-1,TRBD1,TRBJ2-7,NA,CASSSLGTGGYEQYF,TGCGCCAGCAGCTCACTCGGGACAGGGGGATACGAGCAGTACTTC
TRBV3-1/TRBV3-2,NA,TRBJ1-2,NA,CASSQDPPSPTLTCTF,TGTGCCAGCAGCCAAGATCCTCCTTCCCCGACCCTTACCTGCACCTTC
TRBV10-2,NA,TRBJ1-1,NA,CASSPRPREAFF,TGCGCCAGCAGTCCTCGTCCTAGGGAAGCTTTCTTT
TRBV18,NA,TRBJ2-7,NA,CASSPPLGAYEQYF,TGTGCCAGCTCACCACCGTTAGGCGCCTACGAGCAGTACTTC
TRBV7-2,TRBD1,TRBJ1-5,NA,CASSRTGGSNQPQHF,TGTGCCAGCAGCCGTACAGGGGGGAGCAATCAGCCCCAGCATTTT
TRBV18,TRBD1,TRBJ2-2,NA,CASSPPDRGRHGELFF,TGTGCCAGCTCACCCCCCGACAGGGGCCGTCACGGGGAGCTGTTTTTT
TRBV5-1,NA,TRBJ1-5,NA,CASSLAGRVGDQPQHF,TGCGCCAGCAGCTTGGCCGGACGTGTGGGGGATCAGCCCCAGCATTTT
TRBV2,NA,TRBJ2-5,NA,CASSEGVRDTETQYF,TGTGCCAGCAGTGAGGGGGTTAGGGATACAGAGACCCAGTACTTC
TRBV3-1/TRBV3-2,TRBD2,TRBJ2-3,NA,CASSQGRRASGNTDTQYF,TGTGCCAGCAGCCAAGGCCGGCGAGCTAGCGGAAACACAGATACGCAGTATTTT
TRBV5-1,TRBD1,TRBJ2-3,many,CASSEGTADLTDTQYF,TGCGCCAGCAGCGAGGGGACAGCCGACCTCACAGATACGCAGTATTTT
TRBV4-1,TRBD2,TRBJ2-3,once,CASSQDGTGGGTDTQYF,TGCGCCAGCAGCCAAGATGGGACGGGAGGAGGGACAGATACGCAGTATTTT
TRBV19,TRBD1,TRBJ2-5,NA,CASSSNRGIFQETQYF,TGTGCCAGTAGTAGCAACAGGGGGATCTTCCAAGAGACCCAGTACTTC
TRBV7-9,TRBD1,TRBJ1-2,NA,CASSHRDRGLGNGYTF,TGTGCCAGCAGCCACCGGGACAGGGGGCTCGGGAATGGCTACACCTTC
TRBV12-3/TRBV12-4,NA,TRBJ1-1,NA,CASSPGPYTEAFF,TGTGCCAGCAGCCCGGGTCCGTACACTGAAGCTTTCTTT
TRBV4-2,NA,TRBJ2-7,NA,CASSHAGLAAGAYEQYF,TGTGCCAGCAGCCACGCAGGCCTAGCGGCAGGGGCCTACGAGCAGTACTTC
TRBV6-1,NA,TRBJ2-5,once,CASSEARTVQETQYF,TGTGCCAGCAGTGAAGCTCGGACAGTCCAAGAGACCCAGTACTTC
TRBV7-9,TRBD2,TRBJ2-2,NA,CASSLVAGANTGELFF,TGTGCCAGCAGCTTGGTCGCGGGGGCGAACACCGGGGAGCTGTTTTTT
TRBV19,NA,TRBJ1-1,NA,CASKGSGEKAFF,TGTGCCAGTAAAGGTTCAGGGGAAAAAGCTTTCTTT
TRBV20-1,NA,TRBJ2-7,NA,CSATQGGEQYF,TGCAGTGCTACGCAGGGGGGCGAGCAGTACTTC
TRBV21-1,NA,TRBJ2-7,NA,CASSKSPHGTGERVGEQYF,TGTGCCAGCAGCAAGTCCCCACACGGGACAGGGGAGAGGGTCGGCGAGCAGTACTTC
TRBV5-4,TRBD2,TRBJ2-1,NA,CASSPASGGVNSEQFF,TGTGCCAGCAGCCCCGCTAGCGGGGGAGTGAACAGTGAGCAGTTCTTC
TRBV7-9,NA,TRBJ1-1,NA,CASSFASSTEAFF,TGTGCCAGCAGCTTTGCGAGCAGCACTGAAGCTTTCTTT
TRBV5-4,NA,TRBJ1-1,NA,CASSPPNSGETEAFF,TGTGCCAGCAGCCCACCGAATAGTGGGGAGACTGAAGCTTTCTTT
TRBV10-2,NA,TRBJ2-2,NA,CASGTTGELFF,TGCGCCAGCGGGACCACCGGGGAGCTGTTTTTT
TRBV28,NA,TRBJ1-1,NA,CASSEGGVNTEAFF,TGTGCCAGCAGTGAAGGGGGGGTGAACACTGAAGCTTTCTTT
TRBV27,TRBD1,TRBJ1-5,NA,CASSITGVQPQHF,TGTGCCAGCAGTATAACAGGGGTACAGCCCCAGCATTTT